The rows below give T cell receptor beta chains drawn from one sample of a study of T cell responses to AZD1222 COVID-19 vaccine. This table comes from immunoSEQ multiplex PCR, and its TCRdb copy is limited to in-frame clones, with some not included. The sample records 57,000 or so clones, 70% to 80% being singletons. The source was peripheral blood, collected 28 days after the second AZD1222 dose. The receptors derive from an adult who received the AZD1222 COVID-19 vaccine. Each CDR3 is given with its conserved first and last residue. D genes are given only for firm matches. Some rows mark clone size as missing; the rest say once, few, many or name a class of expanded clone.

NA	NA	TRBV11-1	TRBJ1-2	CASSLGDWNGYTF	TGTGCCAGCAGCTTAGGCGATTGGAATGGCTACACCTTC
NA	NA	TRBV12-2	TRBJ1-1	CASRLGGRNTEAFF	TGTGCAAGTCGCTTAGGAGGAAGGAACACTGAAGCTTTCTTT
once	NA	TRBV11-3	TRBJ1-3	CASSLESGRSSGNTIYF	TGTGCCAGCAGCTTAGAGAGCGGCAGGAGCTCTGGAAACACCATATATTTT
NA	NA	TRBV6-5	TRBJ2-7	CASSYSTLGASYEQYF	TGTGCCAGCAGTTACTCGACTTTGGGGGCCTCCTACGAGCAGTACTTC
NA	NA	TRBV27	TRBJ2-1	CASSLSAGGDNEQFF	TGTGCCAGCAGTTTAAGCGCAGGGGGGGACAATGAGCAGTTCTTC
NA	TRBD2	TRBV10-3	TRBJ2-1	CAISESSGGGAYNEQFF	TGTGCCATCAGTGAGTCGTCCGGCGGGGGAGCCTACAATGAGCAGTTCTTC
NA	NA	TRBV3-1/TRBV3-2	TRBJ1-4	CASSRGNEKLFF	TGTGCCAGCAGCCGGGGAAATGAAAAACTGTTTTTT
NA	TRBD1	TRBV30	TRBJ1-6	CAWSGGTGVGSPLHF	TGTGCCTGGAGTGGCGGGACAGGGGTCGGGTCACCCCTCCACTTT
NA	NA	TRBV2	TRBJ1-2	CASSVSPPGGRGGYTF	TGTGCCAGCAGTGTGTCCCCCCCTGGGGGACGGGGCGGCTACACCTTC
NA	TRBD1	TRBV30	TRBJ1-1	CAYHRGLGTEAFF	TGTGCCTATCACAGGGGGCTGGGCACTGAAGCTTTCTTT
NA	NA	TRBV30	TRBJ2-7	CAWSAHSGVRPEQYF	TGTGCCTGGAGTGCACATTCAGGGGTACGCCCCGAGCAGTACTTC
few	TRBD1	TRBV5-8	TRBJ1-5	CASSLQWTGVKQPQHF	TGTGCCAGCAGCTTGCAGTGGACAGGGGTGAAGCAGCCCCAGCATTTT
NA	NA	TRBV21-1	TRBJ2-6	CASSKDRGRLQTGANVLTF	TGTGCCAGCAGCAAAGACAGGGGGCGTCTTCAAACGGGGGCCAACGTCCTGACTTTC
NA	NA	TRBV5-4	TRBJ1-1	CASSLARQADSEAFF	TGTGCCAGCAGCTTGGCCCGACAGGCGGACTCTGAAGCTTTCTTT
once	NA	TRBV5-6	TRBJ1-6	CASSLEGSPLHF	TGTGCCAGCAGCTTGGAGGGTTCACCCCTCCACTTT